Shown below are 5 T cell receptor beta chains from a single sample sequenced in a study of Ad26.COV2.S vaccination and SARS-CoV-2 variants. The sample's treatment: around 19 received Ad26.COV2.S at low or high dose, single or two shots; about five received placebo; per-sample allocation not given. Vaccine and placebo recipients were sampled on day 63 after the first injection. Clones were read by immunoSEQ multiplex PCR, and TCRdb kept only the in-frame ones, dropping some. In the table there are under 300,000 clones, 87% of which are singletons. Sequenced material: peripheral blood, taken in a trial of Ad26.COV2.S vaccine versus placebo. These receptors all come from a person between 18 and 59 years old who received the Ad26.COV2.S COVID-19 vaccine or a placebo.

Points on this clone: A junction boundary mismatches the germline segment, possibly from a read error. The chain uses TRBV5-1 and TRBJ2-1; perhaps TRBD2 as D (6 bases). The CDR3 length is 17 residues. The germline gives CDR1 SGHRS, CDR2 YFSETQ. The CDR3 protein is CASTLMGTWDSYNEQFF. The CDR3 DNA is TGCGCCAGCACCTTGATGGGGACTTGGGACTCCTACAATGAGCAGTTCTTC.

This chain connects TRBV4-2 to TRBJ1-4, with TRBD1 matching 8 bases. After removal of 0 bases from V and 4 bases from J, the junction contained 4 bases not matched to a gene. This CDR3 has 16 amino acids. Germline V lookup: CDR1 LGHNA, CDR2 YNFKEQ. The CDR3 DNA sequence: TGTGCCAGCAGCCAAGATTCGGACAGGGTTAATGAAAAACTGTTTTTT. Protein product: CASSQDSDRVNEKLFF.

The rearrangement links TRBV4-3 to TRBJ2-3, with D tentatively TRBD1 (5 bases). The CDR3 length is 15 residues. Trimming removed 0 bases from V and 2 bases from J, with 9 bases in between. From germline, CDR1 is LGHNA and CDR2 YSLEER. The CDR3 DNA reads as TGCGCCAGCAGCCAAGAAACAGGATACACAGATACGCAGTATTTT. Translating gives CASSQETGYTDTQYF.

This chain connects TRBV7-6 to TRBJ2-5; TRBD1 or TRBD2 may be the D gene (5 bases each). Deletions cut 1 base from V and 1 base from J, with 7 bases between. Germline V gives CDR1 SGHVS, CDR2 FNYEAQ. The CDR3 runs 14 residues. DNA for the CDR3: TGTGCCAGCAGCTTAGGGGACGTCCAAGAGACCCAGTACTTC. It codes for CASSLGDVQETQYF.

This clone was picked up a small number of times. This chain links TRBV3-1 (or the pseudogene TRBV3-2) with TRBJ2-3, with 7 bases lining up with TRBD2. The V segment lost 0 bases and the J segment 3 bases; nucleotides outside the gene matches: 9. This CDR3 comprises 17 residues. Germline CDR1 reads LGHDT; CDR2 reads YNNKEL (reference sequence). CDR3 coding DNA: TGTGCCAGCAGCCAAGAGGGCCAGCGGGAAGTTACAGATACGCAGTATTTT. It codes for CASSQEGQREVTDTQYF.